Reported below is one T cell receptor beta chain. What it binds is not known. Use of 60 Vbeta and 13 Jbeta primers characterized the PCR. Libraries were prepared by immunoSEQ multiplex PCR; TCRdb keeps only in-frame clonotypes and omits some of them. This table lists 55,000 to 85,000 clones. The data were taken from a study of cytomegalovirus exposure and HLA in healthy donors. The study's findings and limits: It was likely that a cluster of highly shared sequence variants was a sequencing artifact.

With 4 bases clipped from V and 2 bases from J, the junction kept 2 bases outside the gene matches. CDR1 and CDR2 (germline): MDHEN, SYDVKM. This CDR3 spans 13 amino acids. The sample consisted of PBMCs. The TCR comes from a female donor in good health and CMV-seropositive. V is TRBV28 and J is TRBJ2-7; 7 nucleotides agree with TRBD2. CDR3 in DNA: TGTGCCAGCAGTTCTAGCGGAGCCTACGAGCAGTACTTC. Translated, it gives CASSSSGAYEQYF.